This T cell receptor (beta chain) was documented in a study of shared clonotypes between healthy human individuals (dated by TCRdb to 2020 to 2022). With respect to the entire study: Three men and two women, aged 18 to 49 years, made up the cohort. Per donor, leukapheresis produced somewhere between about 0.94 and 9 billion PBMCs. Different laboratories and diverse techniques were used to prepare libraries and sequence TCR repertoires, to increase sequencing depth and limit assay-specific biases. The study deeply sequenced blood TCR repertoires of roughly five healthy adults to estimate repertoire size and the extent of clonotype sharing between individuals. For each donor, CD4 naive and CD4 memory were each run on three plates, CD8 naive on two plates, and CD8 memory on one plate.

Using the deep immunoSEQ assay, multiplex PCR amplified TCR CDR3 regions from genomic DNA. For each cell subset, the extracted genomic DNA was distributed evenly across all wells of several immunoSEQ 96-well plates, and each plate served as one replicate. For sorted subsets, each replicate PCR was loaded with 200 ng genomic DNA, equivalent to roughly 30,000 T cell genomes. Purified libraries were quantified with a Qubit 3.0 fluorometer, sized on a Bioanalyzer 2100, and re-quantified with the KAPA Library Quantification kit. Each immunoSEQ 96-well plate was sequenced on its own single-read 150-cycle Illumina NextSeq 550 flow cell. The original pipeline was this. Because the immunoSEQ output included only junctional sequences and no quality scores, the filtering could not be the same as the filtering used for full-length reads. To assign V/J genes and CDR3, sequences were annotated against IMGT germline references using PyIR, a Python wrapper for IgBLAST v1.9. Reads were filtered out if the reads had weak V/J assignments (E-value above 1e-6), no CDR3, stop codons, out-of-frame junctions, or ambiguous translated residues. V3J clonotypes were defined as sequences sharing the same inferred V gene, J gene, and CDR3 amino acid sequence. To compute the percentage overlap between repertoires, the number of shared unique clonotypes was divided by the size of the smaller repertoire. Repertoire richness was assessed with RTK rarefaction, the Chao1 estimator, and Recon v2.1 estimates of unobserved clonotypes. Generation probabilities for all TCRbeta clonotypes obtained by the gDNA method from a handful of donors were computed using OLGA. TCRdb holds this immuneACCESS table with in-frame rearrangements only. Some clones are missing; in checked studies, unresolved V genes explain under half, and the rest has no known cause. From that table come the V and J calls and clone size; the DNA was used to work out D and trimming. The sample profile shows fewer than 1.8 million clones; approximately 98.5% of them were found once. Of the sample, 0.3% to 0.45% falls within the top ten clones.

Concerning this clone: The target of this receptor is not known. No quality values exist for individual bases; no much larger clone is one base distant.

Overall study outcomes, separate from this receptor: Compared with non-shared clonotypes, the clonotypes found in all four sorted-subset donors had higher generation probabilities. Incomplete sequencing was indicated by rarefaction of sorted-subset datasets, despite the large sequencing depth. Across a few donors, about 4.5% of naive CD4, approximately 3.6% of naive CD8, approximately 2.5% of memory CD4, and about 0.44% of memory CD8 clonotypes were shared. Sampling was restricted to blood, and TCR repertoires in tissue are likely to differ from TCR repertoires in blood. Because the study included only a small number of donors, the genetic and exposure-history diversity represented was limited. Larger estimated clonotype richness was generally found for naive subsets than for memory subsets. Based on pairwise subsampling, the degree of clonotype sharing among donors was expected to be affected by sequencing depth.

For CDR1 and CDR2, the germline V gene lists MDHEN and SYDVKM. V is reduced by 9 bases and J by 5 bases, leaving a spacing of 8 bases between them. The cysteine opens and the phenylalanine closes a CDR3 of 11 amino acids. Only the CDR3 DNA stays, 33 bases, in frame from base 1. The donors were healthy, HIV-negative adults with no recently reported acute infections or vaccinations. Only Caucasian adults living in Nashville, Tennessee, USA were represented among the donors. CD4+ T cells were enriched by magnetic negative selection; naive cells were then positively selected on CD45RA, and the negative fraction formed the memory subset. Blood was obtained by leukapheresis, after which PBMCs were separated by Ficoll-Histopaque density gradient centrifugation and cryopreserved in liquid nitrogen vapor phase. Analytical flow cytometry was used to check the purity and quantity of each magnetically sorted T cell population. Genomic DNA was isolated from each sorted fraction and quantified by UV absorbance on a Nanodrop 2000c.

The clonotype was recovered from a man aged 25-40 years in good health. Material: naive CD4+ T cells sorted from blood. This specimen's cell subset or site label, per the study, means: CD45RA+ positively selected. The sequence joins TRBV28 to TRBJ1-3, with no confidently assigned D gene. The DNA sequence is given as TGTGCCAGTGGACGAAGAAACACCATATATTTT. It translates as CASGRRNTIYF. The CDR3, completed at both ends by the reference TRBV28 and TRBJ1-3 genes, gives the full variable domain DVKVTQSSRYLVKRTGEKVFLECVQDMDHENMFWYRQDPGLGLRLIYFSYDVKMKEKGDIPEGYSVSREKKERFSLILESASTNQTSMYLCASGRRNTIYFGEGSWLTVV.